Shown below are 2 T cell receptor beta chains from a single sample sequenced in a study of shared clonotypes between healthy human individuals. This table comes from immunoSEQ multiplex PCR, and its TCRdb copy is limited to in-frame clones, with some not included. The sample contains under 550,000 clones, less than 96% of which appear only once. Sequencing used naive CD4+ T cells sorted from blood. This sample's subset: CD45RA+ positively selected. These receptors were obtained from a woman aged 30 to 39 in good health.

The CDR3 region has the DNA TGCGCCAGCAGAGACGGGCACAACTCTGGGGCCAACGTCCTGACTTTC. This translates into CASRDGHNSGANVLTF. The chain couples TRBV5-1 to TRBJ2-6; no clear D gene. This CDR3 has 16 amino acids. Trimming took 5 bases from V and 0 from J, leaving 12 bases between them. Germline V CDR1 and CDR2: SGHRS, YFSETQ.

The chain employs TRBV28 and TRBJ2-3, with no clear D. V gave up 2 bases and J gave up 1 base, with 16 bases separating them. The CDR3 contains 17 residues. Germline CDR1 and CDR2: MDHEN and SYDVKM. CDR3 nucleotides: TGTGCCAGCAGTTTAGTACTTGGCAGCCCACGCACAGATACGCAGTATTTT. Translating it yields CASSLVLGSPRTDTQYF.